This T cell receptor (beta chain) was recorded in a study of blood T cells in healthy people across ages. Study-level points and caveats: Long-lived and aged donors differed, with more naive CD4+ cells and higher diversity in the long-lived.

Together with a sample-barcoded 5' primer, a J-beta primer mix was included in a second PCR lasting about 7 to 11 cycles. Every sample gave at least 2.5 million paired-end reads containing CDR3. In TCRdb, the 5' RACE reads were re-called with MiXCR into one record per CDR3 protein. This sample has about 640,000 distinct CDR3 sequences, with 58% found just once. The CDR3 is 17 amino acids. V lost 1 base and J 4 bases, leaving 19 bases between the germline ends. The germline gives CDR1 WSHSY, CDR2 SAAADI. A word on this clonotype: Its target is not known.

The chain joins TRBV10-2 to TRBJ1-1, with D unclear. The sequencing sample was made of blood. The source is a man in his sixties in good health. The CDR3 is CASSELLQHQRGTEAFF. The CDR3 DNA reads TGCGCCAGCAGTGAGTTGTTACAGCATCAACGGGGCACTGAAGCTTTCTTT.